This entry concerns a single TCR beta chain. What it recognizes is unknown. Vbeta (60) and Jbeta (13) primers were used in the PCR. Measured with immunoSEQ multiplex PCR; TCRdb has only the in-frame clones, and not every one. The data hold about 150,000 clones, with 81% observed a single time. The sample is drawn from a study of cytomegalovirus exposure and HLA in healthy donors. The study, taken as a whole, reports: Rarity marked most TCR sequences, yet some public TCRs occurred in many donors. The majority of CMV-associated TCR beta chains were reported as apparently HLA-restricted in a later analysis. Exclusion applied to some V segments, including TRBV6-2 and TRBV6-3, as they were indistinguishable.

The CDR3 loop spans 15 amino acids. V was clipped by 0 bases and J by 6 bases, with 12 bases between them. Germline loops: CDR1 SGHTA, CDR2 FQGTGA. The chain combines TRBV7-3 with TRBJ2-1, with TRBD2 as a possible D gene (6 bases). The origin of this receptor is a man in his fifties in good health and CMV-seropositive. The sequencing input was PBMCs. The CDR3 protein is CASSLTSGASNEQFF. As DNA, the CDR3 is TGTGCCAGCAGCTTAACGTCGGGAGCCTCCAATGAGCAGTTCTTC.